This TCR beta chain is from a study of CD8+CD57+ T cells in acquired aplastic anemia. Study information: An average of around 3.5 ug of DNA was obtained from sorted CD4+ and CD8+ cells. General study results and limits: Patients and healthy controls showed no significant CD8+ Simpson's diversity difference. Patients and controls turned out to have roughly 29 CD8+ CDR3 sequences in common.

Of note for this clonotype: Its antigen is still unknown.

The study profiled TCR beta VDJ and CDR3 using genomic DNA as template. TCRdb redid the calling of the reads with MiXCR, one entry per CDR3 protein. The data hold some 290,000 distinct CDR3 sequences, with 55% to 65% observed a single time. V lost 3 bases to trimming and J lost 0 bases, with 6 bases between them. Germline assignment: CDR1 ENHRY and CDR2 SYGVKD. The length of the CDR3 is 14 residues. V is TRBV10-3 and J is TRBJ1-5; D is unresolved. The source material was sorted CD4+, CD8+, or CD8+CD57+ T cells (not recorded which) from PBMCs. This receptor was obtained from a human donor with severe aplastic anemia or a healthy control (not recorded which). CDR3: CAISDTGSNQPQHF. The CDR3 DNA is TGTGCCATCAGTGATACGGGTAGCAATCAGCCCCAGCATTTT.